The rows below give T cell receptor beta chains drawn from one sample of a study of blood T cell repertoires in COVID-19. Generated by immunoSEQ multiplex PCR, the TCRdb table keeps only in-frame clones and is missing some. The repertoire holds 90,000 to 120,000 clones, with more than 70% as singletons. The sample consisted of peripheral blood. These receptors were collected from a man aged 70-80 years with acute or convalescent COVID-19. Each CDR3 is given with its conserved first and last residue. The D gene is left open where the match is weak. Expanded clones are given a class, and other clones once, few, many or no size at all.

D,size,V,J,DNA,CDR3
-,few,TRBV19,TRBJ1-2,TGTGCCAGTAGTATAGAGGGGACAATATCCCTTACGACCTTC,CASSIEGTISLTTF
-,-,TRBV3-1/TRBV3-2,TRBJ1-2,TGTGCCAGCAGCCAAGTCCCCAGGGCTGACTATGGCTACACCTTC,CASSQVPRADYGYTF
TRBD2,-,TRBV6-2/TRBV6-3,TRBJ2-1,TGTGCCAGCAGTTACGTGGGGAATGGACTAGCGGACTACTCCTACAATGAGCAGTTCTTC,CASSYVGNGLADYSYNEQFF
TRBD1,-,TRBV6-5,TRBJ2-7,TGTGCCAGCAGTTCCGGACAGGGCCACGAGCAGTACTTC,CASSSGQGHEQYF
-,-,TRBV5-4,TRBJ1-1,TGTGCCAGCAGCTTGGCGTTGGGGGACAATGAAGCTTTCTTT,CASSLALGDNEAFF
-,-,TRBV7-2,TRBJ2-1,TGTGCCAGCAGCTCTCAGCACAGGGGAGGCTCCTACAATGAGCAGTTCTTC,CASSSQHRGGSYNEQFF
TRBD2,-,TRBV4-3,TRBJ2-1,TGCGCCAGCAGCCAAGACTCACTAGCGGGGGGTGAGCAGTTCTTC,CASSQDSLAGGEQFF
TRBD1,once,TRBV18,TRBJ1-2,TGTGCCAGCTCACCAACGAGGGGGCAAGGCTATGGCTACACCTTC,CASSPTRGQGYGYTF
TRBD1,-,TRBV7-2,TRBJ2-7,TGTGCCAGCAGCATTGAGGACAGGGGGTTTGCCGAGCAGTACTTC,CASSIEDRGFAEQYF
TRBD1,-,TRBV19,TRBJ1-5,TGTGCCAGTACCCGGACAGGGTTGTATCAGCCCCAGCATTTT,CASTRTGLYQPQHF
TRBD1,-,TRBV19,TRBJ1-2,TGTGCCAGTGGACAGGGGGCTTTCTATGGCTACACCTTC,CASGQGAFYGYTF
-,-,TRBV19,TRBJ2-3,TGTGCCAGCAAAACAGGGCTAGACACAGATACGCAGTATTTT,CASKTGLDTDTQYF
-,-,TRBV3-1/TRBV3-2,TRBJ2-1,TGTGCCAGCAGCCAGCCGACCGGGAATGAGCAGTTCTTC,CASSQPTGNEQFF
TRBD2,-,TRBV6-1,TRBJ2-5,TGTGCCAGCAGTGGGGATAGCGGGGGGCTCCAAGAGACCCAGTACTTC,CASSGDSGGLQETQYF
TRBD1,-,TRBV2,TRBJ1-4,TGTGCCAGCAGCGGACAGGGGGCTGATAATGAAAAACTGTTTTTT,CASSGQGADNEKLFF
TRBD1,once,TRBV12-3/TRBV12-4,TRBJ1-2,TGTGCCAGCAGCCCACAGGGGTCCTCTGGCTACACCTTC,CASSPQGSSGYTF
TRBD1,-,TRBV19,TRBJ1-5,TGTGCCACACAGGGGGCAAATAATCAGCCCCAGCATTTT,CATQGANNQPQHF
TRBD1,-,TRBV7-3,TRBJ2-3,TGTGCCAGCAGCTTCCGACAGGGGGCATGGGATACGCAGTATTTT,CASSFRQGAWDTQYF
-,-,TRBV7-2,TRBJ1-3,TGTGCCAGCAGCTTAGAGGTGGGCGGGAGCTCTGGAAACACCATATATTTT,CASSLEVGGSSGNTIYF
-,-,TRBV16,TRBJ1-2,TGTGCCAGCAGCCCGACTGATTGGACACAGCATTATGGCTACACCTTC,CASSPTDWTQHYGYTF
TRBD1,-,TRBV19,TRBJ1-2,TGTGCCAGTAGTAGACCGGGACAGGGGTATGACTATGGCTACACCTTC,CASSRPGQGYDYGYTF
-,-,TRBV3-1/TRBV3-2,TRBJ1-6,TGTGCCAGCAGCCCTACTAGGGATTCACCCCTCCACTTT,CASSPTRDSPLHF
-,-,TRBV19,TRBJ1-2,TGTGCCAGTAGCTCAAGCGGGGGGATAAGTGGCTACACCTTC,CASSSSGGISGYTF
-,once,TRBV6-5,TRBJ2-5,TGTGCCAGCAGTTCCCCAGAGGGCTACCGGACCCAGTACTTC,CASSSPEGYRTQYF
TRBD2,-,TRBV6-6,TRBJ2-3,TGTGCCAGCAGTCCAACTAGCGGGGGGGCCGTTAGATCAGATACGCAGTATTTT,CASSPTSGGAVRSDTQYF
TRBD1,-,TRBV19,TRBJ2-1,TGTGCCAGTAGTGACCGGGACAGAGCTCGGAATGAGCAGTTCTTC,CASSDRDRARNEQFF
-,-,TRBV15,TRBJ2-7,TGTGCCACCAGCAGAGAGAGGGGCGGAGGGCAGACCTACGAGCAGTACTTC,CATSRERGGGQTYEQYF
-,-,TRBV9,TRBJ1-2,TGTGCCAGCAGCGTAGTCGCGGGGGCCCCTAACTATGGCTACACCTTC,CASSVVAGAPNYGYTF
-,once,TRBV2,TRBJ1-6,TGTGCCAGCAGTGAAGCGGGCGTCTCCTATAATTCACCCCTCCACTTT,CASSEAGVSYNSPLHF
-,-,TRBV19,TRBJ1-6,TGTGCCAGTAGTATGACTGTCGGGGATTCACCCCTCCACTTT,CASSMTVGDSPLHF
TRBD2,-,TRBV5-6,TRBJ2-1,TGTGCCAGCAGCTTGGGAGGGACTAGCGGGGGCTACAATGAGCAGTTCTTC,CASSLGGTSGGYNEQFF
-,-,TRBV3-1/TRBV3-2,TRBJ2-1,TGTGCCAGCAGCCTCAGCAATGAGCAGTTCTTC,CASSLSNEQFF
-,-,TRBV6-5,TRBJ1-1,TGTGCCAGCAGTCGCGGGGACGGGGGTGAAGCTTTCTTT,CASSRGDGGEAFF
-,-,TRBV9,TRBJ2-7,TGTGCCAGCAGCAGCCTCCCGGACCTCCTAGCCGAGCAGTACTTC,CASSSLPDLLAEQYF
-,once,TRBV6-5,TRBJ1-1,TGTGCCAGCAGTTTTGCCCCGGGACTGCCCATTGAAGCTTTCTTT,CASSFAPGLPIEAFF
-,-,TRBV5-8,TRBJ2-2,TGTGCCAGCAGCGTAGGACAAGTCCGGACCGCCGGGGAGCTGTTTTTT,CASSVGQVRTAGELFF
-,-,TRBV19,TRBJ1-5,TGTGCCAGTAGAGGTGGGCAGGGCTGGGGTCAGCCCCAGCATTTT,CASRGGQGWGQPQHF
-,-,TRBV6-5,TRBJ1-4,TGTGCCAGCAGTTCCTGGGCAGGGGATGAAAAACTGTTTTTT,CASSSWAGDEKLFF
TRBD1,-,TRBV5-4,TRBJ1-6,TGTGCCAGCAGCTCGGACAGGGGTGGTTCACCCCTCCACTTT,CASSSDRGGSPLHF
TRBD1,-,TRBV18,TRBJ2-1,TGTGCCAGCTCACCACAGGGACAGGGGTACAATGAGCAGTTCTTC,CASSPQGQGYNEQFF
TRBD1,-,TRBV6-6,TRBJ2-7,TGTGCCAGCAGCCCACCGGACAGGGGGAGCCGGGGGACCTTC,CASSPPDRGSRGTF
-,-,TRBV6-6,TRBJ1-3,TGTGCCAGCAGCCTGACAGCTATCTCTGGAAACACCATATATTTT,CASSLTAISGNTIYF
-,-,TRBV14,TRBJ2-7,TGTGCCAGCAGCCAAGCCGGGGGCGAGCAGTACTTC,CASSQAGGEQYF
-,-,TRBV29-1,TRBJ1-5,TGCAGCGTAGCATGGTCCCTTGATCAGCCCCAGCATTTT,CSVAWSLDQPQHF
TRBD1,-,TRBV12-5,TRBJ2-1,TGTGCTAGTGTTTACAGGGGCGAGACCTACAATGAGCAGTTCTTC,CASVYRGETYNEQFF
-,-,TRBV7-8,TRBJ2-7,TGTGCCAGCAGCTTAGCTAGCTCCTACGAGCAGTACTTC,CASSLASSYEQYF
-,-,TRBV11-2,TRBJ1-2,TGTGCCAGCAGCTTAGAGCGGGAACAGGGCTACACCTTC,CASSLEREQGYTF
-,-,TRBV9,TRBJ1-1,TGTGCCAGCAGCGCCTGGACAGAGAACACTGAAGCTTTCTTT,CASSAWTENTEAFF
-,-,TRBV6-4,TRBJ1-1,TGTGCCAGCAGTGACTCGTCGAGCGGGCATTCTGAAGCTTTCTTT,CASSDSSSGHSEAFF
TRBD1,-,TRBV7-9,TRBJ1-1,TGTGCCAGCAGGCCGACAGGGGAGAACACTGAAGCTTTCTTT,CASRPTGENTEAFF
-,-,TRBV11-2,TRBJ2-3,TGTGCCAGCAGCTTATTTGTCGGGGAGTTGGCAGATACGCAGTATTTT,CASSLFVGELADTQYF